The clone carrying this T cell receptor beta chain was counted between two and nine times. TCRdb reprocessed the reads via MiXCR and lists one record per CDR3 protein. The sample carries about 230,000 distinct CDR3 sequences, roughly 23% recorded once. This record belongs to a study of T cell repertoires in cytomegalovirus infection. The germline CDR1 and CDR2 sequences are SEHNR and FQNEAQ (reference sequence). The CDR3 contains 14 residues. V was shortened by 10 bases and J by 0 bases, with 15 bases between the two germline ends. Material: CD8+ T cells from PBMCs. This TCR came from a human donor in good health (CMV status not recorded). Some clones in this sample may be carry-over from other donors' samples. This chain links TRBV7-9 with TRBJ1-2; D gene unclear. CDR3 nucleotides: TGTGCCATAGAGAGAGCAGATCCTAACTATGGCTACACCTTC. Translated: CAIERADPNYGYTF.